One and the same sample provided the 12 T cell receptor beta chains below, sequenced in a study of T cells in localized non-small cell lung cancer. The data were produced by immunoSEQ multiplex PCR, yet TCRdb's version contains in-frame clones alone and is incomplete. In the table there are about 7,900 clones, about 94% of which are singletons. Sequences were derived from peripheral blood, sampled before any cancer treatment. These receptors were taken from a woman aged 35-75 years with stage I lung adenocarcinoma.

The chain recombines TRBV2 with TRBJ1-5; D remains unclear. Trimming cost V 6 bases and J 3 bases, with 21 bases left between them. Germline V gene data show CDR1 as SNHLY and CDR2 as FYNNEI. The CDR3 is 17 amino acids. The CDR3 loop is CASSVKGAAILNQPQHF. The CDR3 DNA is TGTGCCAGCAGCGTTAAAGGAGCTGCCATACTCAATCAGCCCCAGCATTTT.

The chain couples TRBV5-4 to TRBJ2-1, with 12 bases lining up with TRBD2. CDR3 length: 16 residues. The V gene's germline CDR1 is SGHNT and CDR2 YYREEE (reference sequence). The junction had 7 bases not matched to a gene; V was cut back by 5 bases and J by 4 bases. CDR3 residues: CASSSSGRVSYNEQFF. CDR3 bases: TGTGCCAGCAGTTCTAGCGGGAGGGTTTCTTACAATGAGCAGTTCTTC.

V is TRBV5-6 and J is TRBJ2-6; D unresolved. Germline CDR1 and CDR2: SGHDT and YYEEEE. With 4 bases removed from V and 4 bases from J, the gap between germline ends came to 15 bases. CDR3 length equals 16 residues. The CDR3 bases are TGTGCCAGCAGCCTACCTAACACTCTGGGGGCCAACGTCCTGACTTTC. Translating gives CASSLPNTLGANVLTF. The full variable domain, its missing parts supplied by reference TRBV5-6 and TRBJ2-6, is DAGVTQSPTHLIKTRGQQVTLRCSPKSGHDTVSWYQQALGQGPQFIFQYYEEEERQRGNFPDRFSGHQFPNYSSELNVNALLLGDSALYLCASSLPNTLGANVLTFGAGSRLTVL.

This rearrangement joins TRBV19 to TRBJ2-2; 7 nucleotides agree with TRBD2. The CDR3 totals 15 residues. Per the germline V gene, CDR1 is LNHDA and CDR2 is SQIVND (reference sequence). V trimming: 5 bases; J trimming: 7 bases; junction bases outside the gene matches: 10. CDR3 protein: CASSYQRDRFGELFF. In DNA form, the CDR3 reads TGTGCCAGTAGTTACCAGCGGGATAGGTTCGGGGAGCTGTTTTTT.

V is TRBV15 and J is TRBJ2-4; 13 bases fit TRBD2. The germline V gene has CDR1 LNHNV and CDR2 YYDKDF (reference sequence). The CDR3 length is 15 residues. The V and J ends lost 3 bases and 13 bases, in that order; junction bases with no gene match: 9. Here the CDR3 reads CATSRDMTSGRPQYF. CDR3 sequence (DNA): TGTGCCACCAGCAGGGACATGACTAGCGGGAGGCCCCAGTACTTC.

The chain couples TRBV7-8 to TRBJ1-5; 9 bases are shared with TRBD1. This CDR3 has 17 amino acids. The germline gives CDR1 SGHVS, CDR2 FQNEAQ. V lost 4 bases, J lost 4 bases, and 11 bases stayed unmatched. CDR3 region: CASSSTEGQGLNQPQHF. The CDR3 DNA sequence: TGTGCCAGCAGCTCGACAGAAGGACAGGGGTTAAATCAGCCCCAGCATTTT.

This sequence joins TRBV4-1 and TRBJ2-1, with TRBD2 matching over 12 bases. V shed 5 bases, J shed 8 bases, and the junction held 13 bases outside the gene matches. In germline, CDR1 is MGHRA, CDR2 YSYEKL. The CDR3 runs 17 residues. The CDR3 loop reads CASSKASGGAFSHEQFF. As DNA, the CDR3 is TGCGCCAGCAGCAAAGCTAGCGGGGGGGCTTTTTCTCATGAGCAGTTCTTC.

In nucleotides, the CDR3 is TGTGCCAGCAGCTTAGTCGGCGGGAGCTACGAGCAGTACTTC. This translates into CASSLVGGSYEQYF. The V gene is TRBV11-2, the J gene TRBJ2-7; 7 bases line up with TRBD2. Germline CDR1 SGHAT, CDR2 FQNNGV. V gave up 1 base and J gave up 3 bases; unmatched junction bases: 3. This CDR3 comprises 14 residues.

The chain is built from TRBV5-1 and TRBJ2-3, with unresolved D. Germline values: CDR1 SGHRS, CDR2 YFSETQ. The CDR3 length is 14 residues. Trimming stripped 2 bases from V and 2 bases from J, with 9 bases between. CDR3 protein: CASSLSSNTDTQYF. The CDR3 DNA reads TGCGCCAGCAGCTTATCTAGTAACACAGATACGCAGTATTTT.

The chain's CDR3 is CASSLVSADTGELFF. CDR3 coding DNA: TGTGCCAGCAGCTTGGTATCTGCGGACACCGGGGAGCTGTTTTTT. V usage is TRBV5-4 and J usage is TRBJ2-2, with D uncertain. The CDR3 totals 15 residues. V shed 0 bases and J shed 3 bases, with 9 bases lying between them. The V gene's germline CDR1 is SGHNT and CDR2 YYREEE (reference sequence).

V usage is TRBV2 and J usage is TRBJ1-5, with 7 bases aligning to TRBD1. The V gene end was trimmed by 2 bases and the J gene end by 2 bases; junction bases not matched to a gene: 3. The CDR3 is 15 residues long. Per the germline V gene, CDR1 is SNHLY and CDR2 is FYNNEI. CDR3 sequence: CASSELQGGNQPQHF. CDR3 coding DNA: TGTGCCAGCAGTGAATTGCAGGGGGGCAATCAGCCCCAGCATTTT.

This chain connects TRBV5-1 to TRBJ1-1; D perhaps matches TRBD1 (5 bases). This CDR3 has 14 amino acids. Germline V lookup: CDR1 SGHRS, CDR2 YFSETQ. With 6 bases removed from V and 1 base from J, the gap between germline ends came to 13 bases. The CDR3 sequence is CASKVGTANTEAFF. CDR3 coding DNA: TGCGCCAGCAAAGTCGGGACGGCGAACACTGAAGCTTTCTTT.